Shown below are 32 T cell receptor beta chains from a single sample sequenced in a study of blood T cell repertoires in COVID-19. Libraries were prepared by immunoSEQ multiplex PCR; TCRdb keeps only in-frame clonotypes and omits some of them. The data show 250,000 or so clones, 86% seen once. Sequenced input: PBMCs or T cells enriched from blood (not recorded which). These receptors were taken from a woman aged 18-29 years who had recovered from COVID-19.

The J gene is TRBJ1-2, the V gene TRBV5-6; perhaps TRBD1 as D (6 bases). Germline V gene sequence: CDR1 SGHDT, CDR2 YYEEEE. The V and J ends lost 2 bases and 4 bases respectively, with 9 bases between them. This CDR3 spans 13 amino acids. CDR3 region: CASSFLDSYGYTF. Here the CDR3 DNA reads TGTGCCAGCAGCTTTTTGGACAGCTATGGCTACACCTTC.

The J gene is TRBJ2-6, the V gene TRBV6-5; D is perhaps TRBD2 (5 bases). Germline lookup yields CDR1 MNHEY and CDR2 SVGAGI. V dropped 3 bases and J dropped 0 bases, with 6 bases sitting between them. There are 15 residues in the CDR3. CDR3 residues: CASSYGLSGANVLTF. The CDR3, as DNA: TGTGCCAGCAGTTATGGACTCTCTGGGGCCAACGTCCTGACTTTC.

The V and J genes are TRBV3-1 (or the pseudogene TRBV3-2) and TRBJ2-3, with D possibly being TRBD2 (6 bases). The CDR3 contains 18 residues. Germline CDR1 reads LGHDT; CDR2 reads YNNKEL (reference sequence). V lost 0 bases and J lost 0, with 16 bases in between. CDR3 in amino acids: CASSQDFGPSGSTDTQYF. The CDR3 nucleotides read TGTGCCAGCAGCCAAGATTTTGGGCCCAGCGGGAGCACAGATACGCAGTATTTT.

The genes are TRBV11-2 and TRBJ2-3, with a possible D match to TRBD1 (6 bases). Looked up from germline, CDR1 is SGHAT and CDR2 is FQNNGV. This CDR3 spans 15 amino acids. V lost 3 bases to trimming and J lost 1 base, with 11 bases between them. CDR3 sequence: CASSFQGQRTDTQYF. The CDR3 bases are TGTGCCAGCAGCTTCCAAGGACAGCGCACAGATACGCAGTATTTT. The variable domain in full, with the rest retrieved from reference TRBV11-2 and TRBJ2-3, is EAGVAQSPRYKIIEKRQSVAFWCNPISGHATLYWYQQILGQGPKLLIQFQNNGVVDDSQLPKDRFSAERLKGVDSTLKIQPAKLEDSAVYLCASSFQGQRTDTQYFGPGTRLTVL.

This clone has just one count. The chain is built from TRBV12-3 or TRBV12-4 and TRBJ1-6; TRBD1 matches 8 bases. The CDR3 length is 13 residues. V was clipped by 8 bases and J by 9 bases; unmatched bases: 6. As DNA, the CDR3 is TGTGCCAGCCTACACAGGGGGTCTTCACCCCTCCACTTT. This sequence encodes CASLHRGSSPLHF.

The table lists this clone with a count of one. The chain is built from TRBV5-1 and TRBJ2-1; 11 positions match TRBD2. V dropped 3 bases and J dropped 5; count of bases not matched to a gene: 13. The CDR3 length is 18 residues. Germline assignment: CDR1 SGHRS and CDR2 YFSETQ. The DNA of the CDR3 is TGCGCCAGCAGCTGGATGATAACCGGGACTAGCGGCCACAATGAGCAGTTCTTC. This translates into CASSWMITGTSGHNEQFF.

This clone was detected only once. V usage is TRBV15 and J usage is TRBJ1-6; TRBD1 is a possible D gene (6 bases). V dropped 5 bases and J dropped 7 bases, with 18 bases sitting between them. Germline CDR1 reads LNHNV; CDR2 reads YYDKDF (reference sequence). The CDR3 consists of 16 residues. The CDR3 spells CATSSTDQGLNSPLHF. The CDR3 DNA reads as TGTGCCACCAGCTCAACCGACCAGGGGTTGAATTCACCCCTCCACTTT.

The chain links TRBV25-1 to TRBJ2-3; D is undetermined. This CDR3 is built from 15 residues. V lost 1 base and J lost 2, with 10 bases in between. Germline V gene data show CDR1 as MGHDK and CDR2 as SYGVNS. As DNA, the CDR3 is TGTGCCAGCAGTGAATCGGTAGCTTACACAGATACGCAGTATTTT. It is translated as CASSESVAYTDTQYF.

CDR3 in DNA: TGTGCCAGTAGTATATTGGGACAGGGAGCTAACTATGGCTACACCTTC. It codes for CASSILGQGANYGYTF. This chain uses TRBV19 with TRBJ1-2; 9 positions agree with TRBD1. Germline values: CDR1 LNHDA, CDR2 SQIVND (reference sequence). V shed 2 bases and J 0 bases; nucleotides not matched to a gene: 4. The CDR3 sequence is 16 residues long.

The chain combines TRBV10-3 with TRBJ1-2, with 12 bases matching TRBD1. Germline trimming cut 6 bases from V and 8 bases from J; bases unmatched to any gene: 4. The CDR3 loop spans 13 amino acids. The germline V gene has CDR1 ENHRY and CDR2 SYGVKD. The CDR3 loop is CAISSGTGGGYTF. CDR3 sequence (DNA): TGTGCCATCAGCTCCGGGACAGGGGGCGGCTACACCTTC.

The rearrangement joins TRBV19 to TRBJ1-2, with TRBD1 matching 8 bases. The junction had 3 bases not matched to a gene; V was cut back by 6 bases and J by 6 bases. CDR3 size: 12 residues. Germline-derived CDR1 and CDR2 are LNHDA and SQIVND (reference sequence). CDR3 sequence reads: CASRDRVNGYTF. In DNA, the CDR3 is TGTGCCAGTAGGGACAGGGTCAATGGCTACACCTTC.

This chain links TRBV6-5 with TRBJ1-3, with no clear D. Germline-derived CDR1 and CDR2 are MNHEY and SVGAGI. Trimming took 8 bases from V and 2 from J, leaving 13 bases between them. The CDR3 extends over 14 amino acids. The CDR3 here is CASRPGLTGNTIYF. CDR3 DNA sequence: TGTGCCAGCCGACCGGGATTGACTGGAAACACCATATATTTT.

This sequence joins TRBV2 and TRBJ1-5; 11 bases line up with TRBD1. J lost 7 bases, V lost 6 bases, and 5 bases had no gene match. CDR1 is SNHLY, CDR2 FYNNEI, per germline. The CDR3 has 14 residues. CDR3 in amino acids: CASRRGTGGQPQHF. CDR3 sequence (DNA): TGTGCCAGCAGGAGAGGGACAGGGGGGCAGCCCCAGCATTTT.

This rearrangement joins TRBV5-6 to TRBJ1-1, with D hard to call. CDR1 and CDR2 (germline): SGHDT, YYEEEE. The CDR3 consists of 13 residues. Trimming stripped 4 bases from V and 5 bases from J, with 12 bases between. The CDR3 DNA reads TGTGCCAGCAGCATGGAGACGGGAACTGAAGCTTTCTTT. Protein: CASSMETGTEAFF.

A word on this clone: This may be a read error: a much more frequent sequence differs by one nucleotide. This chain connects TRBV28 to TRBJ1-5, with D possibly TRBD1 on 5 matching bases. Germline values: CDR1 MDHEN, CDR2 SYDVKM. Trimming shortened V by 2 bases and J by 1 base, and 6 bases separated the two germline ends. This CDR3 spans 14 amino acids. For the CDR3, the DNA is TGTGCCAGCAGTTTACGGGGGAGCAATCAGCCCCAGCATTTT. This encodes CASSLRGSNQPQHF.

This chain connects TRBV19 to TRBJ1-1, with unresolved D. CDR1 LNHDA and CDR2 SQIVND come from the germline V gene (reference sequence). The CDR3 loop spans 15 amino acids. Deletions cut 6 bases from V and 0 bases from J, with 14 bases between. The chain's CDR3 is CASRGRISMNTEAFF. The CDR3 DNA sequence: TGTGCCAGTAGGGGGAGAATCTCCATGAACACTGAAGCTTTCTTT.

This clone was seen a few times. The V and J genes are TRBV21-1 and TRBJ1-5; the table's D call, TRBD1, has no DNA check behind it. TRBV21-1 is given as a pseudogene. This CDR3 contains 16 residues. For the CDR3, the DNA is TGTGCCAGCAGCAAAGGCTGGCAGGGGGCGGGTCAGCCCCAGCATTTT. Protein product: CASSKGWQGAGQPQHF.

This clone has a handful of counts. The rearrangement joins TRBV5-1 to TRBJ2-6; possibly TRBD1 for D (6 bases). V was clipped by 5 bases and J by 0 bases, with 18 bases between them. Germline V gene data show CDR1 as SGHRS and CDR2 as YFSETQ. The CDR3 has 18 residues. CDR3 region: CASRLTGILLSGANVLTF. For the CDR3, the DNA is TGCGCCAGCAGGTTAACAGGGATCCTCCTCTCTGGGGCCAACGTCCTGACTTTC. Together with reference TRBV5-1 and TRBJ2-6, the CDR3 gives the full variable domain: KAGVTQTPRYLIKTRGQQVTLSCSPISGHRSVSWYQQTPGQGLQFLFEYFSETQRNKGNFPGRFSGRQFSNSRSEMNVSTLELGDSALYLCASRLTGILLSGANVLTFGAGSRLTVL.

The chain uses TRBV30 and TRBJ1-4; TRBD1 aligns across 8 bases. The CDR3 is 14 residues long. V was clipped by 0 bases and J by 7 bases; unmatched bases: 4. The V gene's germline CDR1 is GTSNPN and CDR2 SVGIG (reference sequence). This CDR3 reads CAWSVRQGAEKLFF. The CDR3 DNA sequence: TGTGCCTGGAGTGTACGGCAGGGGGCTGAAAAACTGTTTTTT.

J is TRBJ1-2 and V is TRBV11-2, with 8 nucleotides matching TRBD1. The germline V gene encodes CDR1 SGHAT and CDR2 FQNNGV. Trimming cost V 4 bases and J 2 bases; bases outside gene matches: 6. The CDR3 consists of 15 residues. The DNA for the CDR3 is TGTGCCAGCAGCTCACAGGGGGAGACCAACTATGGCTACACCTTC. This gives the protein CASSSQGETNYGYTF.

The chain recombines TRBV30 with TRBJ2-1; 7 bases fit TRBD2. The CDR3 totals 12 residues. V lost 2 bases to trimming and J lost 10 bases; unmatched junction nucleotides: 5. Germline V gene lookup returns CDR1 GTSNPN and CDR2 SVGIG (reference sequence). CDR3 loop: CAWSLGGMEQFF. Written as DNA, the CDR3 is TGTGCCTGGAGTCTGGGGGGGATGGAGCAGTTCTTC.

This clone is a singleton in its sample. CDR3 in DNA: TGTGCCAGCAGTGATCATCGGGGTCAAGAGACCCAGTACTTC. Protein sequence: CASSDHRGQETQYF. V gene TRBV25-1 combines with J gene TRBJ2-5, with a tentative D call TRBD2 (5 bases). CDR1 and CDR2 from the germline V gene are MGHDK and SYGVNS. Trimming shortened V by 3 bases and J by 2 bases, and 10 bases separated the two germline ends. CDR3 length: 14 residues. The full variable domain, completed using reference TRBV25-1 and TRBJ2-5, is EADIYQTPRYLVIGTGKKITLECSQTMGHDKMYWYQQDPGMELHLIHYSYGVNSTEKGDLSSESTVSRIRTEHFPLTLESARPSHTSQYLCASSDHRGQETQYFGPGTRLLVL.

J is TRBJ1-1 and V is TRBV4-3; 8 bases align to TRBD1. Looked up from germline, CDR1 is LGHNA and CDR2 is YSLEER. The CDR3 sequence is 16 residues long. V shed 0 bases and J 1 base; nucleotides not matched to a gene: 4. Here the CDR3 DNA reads TGCGCCAGCAGCCAAGATTTAACAGGGGGGAACACTGAAGCTTTCTTT. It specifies CASSQDLTGGNTEAFF.

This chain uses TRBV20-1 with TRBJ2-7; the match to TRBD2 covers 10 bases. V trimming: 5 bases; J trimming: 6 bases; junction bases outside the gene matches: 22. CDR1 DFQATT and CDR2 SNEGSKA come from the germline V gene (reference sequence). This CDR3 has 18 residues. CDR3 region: CSAGEPLELPAGGPEQYF. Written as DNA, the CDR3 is TGCAGTGCTGGTGAGCCCCTCGAGCTACCAGCGGGAGGGCCCGAGCAGTACTTC.

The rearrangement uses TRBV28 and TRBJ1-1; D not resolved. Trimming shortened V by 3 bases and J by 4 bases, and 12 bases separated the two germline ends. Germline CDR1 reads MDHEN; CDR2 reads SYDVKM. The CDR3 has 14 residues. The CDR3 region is CASSFTRGSTEAFF. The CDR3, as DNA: TGTGCCAGCAGTTTCACTCGAGGGAGCACTGAAGCTTTCTTT.

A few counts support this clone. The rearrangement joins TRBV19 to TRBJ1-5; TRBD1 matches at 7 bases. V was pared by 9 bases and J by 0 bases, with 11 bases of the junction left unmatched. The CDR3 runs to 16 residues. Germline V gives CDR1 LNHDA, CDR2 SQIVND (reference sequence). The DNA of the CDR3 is TGTGCCAGCATTCAACAACAGGGGATTAGCAATCAGCCCCAGCATTTT. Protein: CASIQQQGISNQPQHF.

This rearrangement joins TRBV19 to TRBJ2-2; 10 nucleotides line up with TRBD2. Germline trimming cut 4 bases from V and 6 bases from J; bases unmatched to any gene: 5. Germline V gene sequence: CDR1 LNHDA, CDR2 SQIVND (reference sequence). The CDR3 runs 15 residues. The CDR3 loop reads CASSTPTSGSGELFF. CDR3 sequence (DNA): TGTGCCAGTAGTACCCCGACTAGCGGGTCCGGGGAGCTGTTTTTT.

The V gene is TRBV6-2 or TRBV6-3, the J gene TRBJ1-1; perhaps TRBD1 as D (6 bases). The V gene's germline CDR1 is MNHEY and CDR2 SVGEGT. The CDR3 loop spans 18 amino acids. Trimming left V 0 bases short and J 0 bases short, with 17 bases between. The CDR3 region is CASSYSRPRTVMNTEAFF. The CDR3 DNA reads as TGTGCCAGCAGTTACTCCCGCCCCAGGACAGTGATGAACACTGAAGCTTTCTTT.

Here the CDR3 DNA reads TGTGCCAGCAGTTTTTCAGGGGGTCCCTACGAGCAGTACTTC. This sequence encodes CASSFSGGPYEQYF. The chain has TRBV27 and TRBJ2-7; TRBD1 matches at 7 bases. This CDR3 is built from 14 residues. Per the germline V gene, CDR1 is MNHEY and CDR2 is SMNVEV (reference sequence). V lost 3 bases, J lost 2 bases, and 4 bases stayed unmatched.

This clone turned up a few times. CDR3 protein: CASSPETVDNEQFF. CDR3 in DNA: TGTGCCAGCAGCCCCGAGACAGTAGACAATGAGCAGTTCTTC. The rearrangement joins TRBV9 to TRBJ2-1; D may be TRBD1 (5 bases). CDR1 is SGDLS and CDR2 is YYNGEE in the germline V gene. V gave up 4 bases and J gave up 5 bases, with 13 bases separating them. The CDR3 is 14 residues long.

The CDR3 spells CASSYGVGVYGYGYTF. Written as DNA, the CDR3 is TGTGCCAGCAGTTATGGGGTAGGGGTCTATGGCTATGGCTACACCTTC. The chain has TRBV27 and TRBJ1-2, with D perhaps TRBD1 (5 bases). In germline, CDR1 is MNHEY, CDR2 SMNVEV (reference sequence). The CDR3 loop spans 16 amino acids. V lost 4 bases and J lost 4, with 19 bases in between.

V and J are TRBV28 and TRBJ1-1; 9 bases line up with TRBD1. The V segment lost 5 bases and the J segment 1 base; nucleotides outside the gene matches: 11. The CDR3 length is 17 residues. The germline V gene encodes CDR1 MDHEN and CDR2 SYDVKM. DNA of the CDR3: TGTGCCAGCAGTCAAACCGGGACAGGGAGACGGAACACTGAAGCTTTCTTT. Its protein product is CASSQTGTGRRNTEAFF.